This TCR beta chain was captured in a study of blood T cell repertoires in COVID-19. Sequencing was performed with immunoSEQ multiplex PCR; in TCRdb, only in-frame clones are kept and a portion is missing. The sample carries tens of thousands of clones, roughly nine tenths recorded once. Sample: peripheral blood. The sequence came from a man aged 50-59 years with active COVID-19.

Written as DNA, the CDR3 is TGTGCCAGCAGCCTGGCGGTCAGATATGGCTACACCTTC. It yields the protein CASSLAVRYGYTF. The genes are TRBV11-2 and TRBJ1-2; no clear D gene. The CDR3 totals 13 residues. CDR1 SGHAT and CDR2 FQNNGV come from the germline V gene. Deletions cut 5 bases from V and 5 bases from J, with 12 bases between.